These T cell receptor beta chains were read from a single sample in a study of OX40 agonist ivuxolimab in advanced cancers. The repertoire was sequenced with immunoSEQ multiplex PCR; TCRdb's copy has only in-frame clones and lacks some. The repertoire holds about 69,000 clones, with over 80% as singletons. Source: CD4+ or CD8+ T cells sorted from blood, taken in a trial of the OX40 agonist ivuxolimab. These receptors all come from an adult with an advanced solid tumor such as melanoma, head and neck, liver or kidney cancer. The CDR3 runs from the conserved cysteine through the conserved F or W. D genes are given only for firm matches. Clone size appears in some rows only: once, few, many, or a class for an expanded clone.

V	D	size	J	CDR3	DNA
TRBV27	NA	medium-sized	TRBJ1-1	CASSWREGDTEAFF	TGTGCCAGCAGTTGGAGGGAAGGGGACACTGAAGCTTTCTTT
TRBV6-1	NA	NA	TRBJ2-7	CASSEVGTTYEQYF	TGTGCCAGCAGTGAAGTTGGGACCACCTACGAGCAGTACTTC
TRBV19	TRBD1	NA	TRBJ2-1	CASTPTGDSSYNEQFF	TGTGCCAGTACCCCCACAGGGGATAGCTCCTACAATGAGCAGTTCTTC
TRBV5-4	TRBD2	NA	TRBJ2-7	CASSLMLAGDYEQYF	TGTGCCAGCAGCTTGATGCTAGCGGGTGACTACGAGCAGTACTTC
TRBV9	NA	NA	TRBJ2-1	CASSAPGHNEQFF	TGTGCCAGCAGCGCCCCAGGGCACAATGAGCAGTTCTTC
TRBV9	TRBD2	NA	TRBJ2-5	CASSLGLAGDSETQYF	TGTGCCAGCAGCTTGGGACTAGCGGGAGATTCGGAGACCCAGTACTTC
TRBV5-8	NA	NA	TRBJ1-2	CASSLITVVLEGYTF	TGTGCCAGCAGCTTGATTACGGTTGTCCTGGAGGGCTACACCTTC
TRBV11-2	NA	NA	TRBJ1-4	CASSLEYSAEEKLFF	TGTGCCAGCAGCTTAGAGTACAGTGCGGAAGAAAAACTGTTTTTT
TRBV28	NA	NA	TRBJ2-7	CASSITGPSYEQYF	TGTGCCAGCAGTATAACAGGCCCCTCCTACGAGCAGTACTTC
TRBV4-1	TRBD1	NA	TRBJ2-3	CASSLDRGTDTQYF	TGCGCCAGCAGCCTGGACAGGGGCACAGATACGCAGTATTTT
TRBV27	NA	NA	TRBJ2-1	CASSLVNNEQFF	TGTGCCAGCAGCTTAGTAAACAATGAGCAGTTCTTC
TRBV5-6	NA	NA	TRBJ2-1	CASSILQSSYNEQFF	TGTGCCAGCAGCATTCTCCAGAGCTCCTACAATGAGCAGTTCTTC
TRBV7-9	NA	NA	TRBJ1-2	CASSIETAIYGYTF	TGTGCCAGCAGCATTGAGACAGCGATCTATGGCTACACCTTC
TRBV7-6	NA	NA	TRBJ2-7	CASSFNVRGTPSEQYF	TGTGCCAGCAGCTTTAATGTACGGGGGACACCTTCCGAGCAGTACTTC
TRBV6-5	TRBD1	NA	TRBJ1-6	CASRTGGYSPLHF	TGTGCCAGCAGAACAGGGGGCTATTCACCCCTCCACTTT
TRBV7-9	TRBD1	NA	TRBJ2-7	CASSYNRGNEQYF	TGTGCCAGCAGTTATAACAGGGGAAACGAGCAGTACTTC
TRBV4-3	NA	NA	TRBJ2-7	CASSQDRASYEQYF	TGCGCCAGCAGCCAAGACAGGGCATCCTACGAGCAGTACTTC
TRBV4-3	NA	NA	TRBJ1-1	CASSQDSTLLPEAFF	TGCGCCAGCAGCCAAGATTCCACACTCTTACCTGAAGCTTTCTTT
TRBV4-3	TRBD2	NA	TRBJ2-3	CASSQGIAGGDTQYF	TGCGCCAGCAGCCAAGGGATAGCGGGAGGAGATACGCAGTATTTT
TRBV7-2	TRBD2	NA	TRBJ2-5	CASSFVLAGVRETQYF	TGTGCCAGCAGCTTCGTACTAGCGGGAGTGAGAGAGACCCAGTACTTC
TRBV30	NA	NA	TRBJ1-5	CAWSHGTTSNQPQHF	TGTGCCTGGAGTCACGGGACAACTAGCAATCAGCCCCAGCATTTT
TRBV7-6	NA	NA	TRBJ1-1	CASSPHGGSTEAFF	TGTGCCAGCAGCCCCCACGGGGGGAGCACTGAAGCTTTCTTT